Sequencing of this T cell receptor (beta chain) was carried out in a study of identifying expanded T cells in peripheral blood. Study-level findings and limits: Clone count variance between approximately two-week samples rose with total template count.

CDR1 and CDR2 (germline): SGHVS, FNYEAQ. The V and J ends lost 1 base and 3 bases respectively, with 13 bases between them. This CDR3 is 15 amino acids long. A word on this clone: The antigen remains undetermined.

Generated by immunoSEQ multiplex PCR, the TCRdb table keeps only in-frame clones and is missing some. Among approximately 85,000 clones listed, 88% were seen once. Sequences were obtained from blood. The chain combines TRBV7-6 with TRBJ2-7; no definite D call. This receptor was identified in a person aged 18 to 70 in good health. CDR3 nucleotides: TGTGCCAGCAGCTTAGATGGGTCCCTCTTCTACGAGCAGTACTTC. Translation: CASSLDGSLFYEQYF.